This passage covers 18 T cell receptor beta chains from one sample sequenced in a study of blood T cells in healthy people across ages. Together with a sample-barcoded 5' primer, a J-beta primer mix was included in a second PCR lasting roughly 6 to 12 cycles. Each CDR3 protein gets one entry after TCRdb re-called the 5' RACE reads with MiXCR. The profile covers 710,000 or so distinct CDR3 sequences, with about 32% appearing a single time and 15% to 19% taken by the ten largest. The material sequenced was blood. The receptor set was obtained from a woman aged 80 or over in good health.

This clonotype showed up just a few times. The chain carries TRBV29-1 and TRBJ1-1; no clear D. The CDR3 extends over 10 amino acids. Trimming left V 4 bases short and J 8 bases short, with 8 bases between. Germline V gives CDR1 SQVTM, CDR2 ANQGSEA. CDR3 in DNA: TGCAGCGTTGGGGAATACGAAGCTTTCTTT. This translates into CSVGEYEAFF. The whole variable domain, remainder taken from reference TRBV29-1 and TRBJ1-1, is SAVISQKPSRDICQRGTSLTIQCQVDSQVTMMFWYRQQPGQSLTLIATANQGSEATYESGFVIDKFPISRPNLTFSTLTVSNMSPEDSSIYLCSVGEYEAFFGQGTRLTVV.

This clonotype occurred many times. The rearrangement uses TRBV20-1 and TRBJ2-7; D might be TRBD2 (6 bases). This CDR3 region has 14 residues. The V gene's germline CDR1 is DFQATT and CDR2 SNEGSKA (reference sequence). V was cut by 5 bases and J by 2 bases, with 16 bases left in between. The CDR3 nucleotides are TGCAGTGCTGTACGAACCGGGACTGCCTACGAGCAGTACTTC. Amino acids: CSAVRTGTAYEQYF.

Note on this clonotype: A much bigger clone sits one base away, suggesting this may be a read error. The J gene is TRBJ1-5, the V gene TRBV28; TRBD1 matches at 11 bases. Germline V CDR1 and CDR2: MDHEN, SYDVKM. This CDR3 comprises 14 residues. CDR3 in DNA: TGTGCCAGCTTACCCGGGACAGGGGGTCAGTCCCAGCATTTT. This codes for CASLPGTGGQSQHF.

Points on this clonotype: A much larger clone differs from this one at a single base, so this may be a read error. This rearrangement joins TRBV9 to TRBJ1-2, with a possible D match to TRBD1 (6 bases). The CDR3 is 14 amino acids. V was pared by 4 bases and J by 4 bases, with 14 bases between. The germline CDR1 and CDR2 sequences are SGDLS and YYNGEE. The CDR3 sequence: CASSPSGHCYGYTF. CDR3 coding DNA: TGTGCCAGCAGCCCCTCGGGACACTGCTATGGCTACACCTTC.

This clonotype was observed a few times. V usage is TRBV7-3 and J usage is TRBJ2-4; D remains unclear. Germline V gene lookup returns CDR1 SGHTA and CDR2 FQGTGA. CDR3 length equals 15 residues. The V gene lost 6 bases and the J gene lost 0 bases, with 12 bases spanning the gap. The CDR3 DNA follows: TGTGCCAGCAGTAACCCTCGAGGAGCCAAAAACATTCAGTACTTC. Its translation is CASSNPRGAKNIQYF.

A word on this clonotype: A much larger clone is a single base away; this may be a read error. The chain joins TRBV15 to TRBJ1-2, with D maybe TRBD1 (6 bases). Per the germline V gene, CDR1 is LNHNV and CDR2 is YYDKDF (reference sequence). V lost 0 bases to trimming and J lost 7 bases, with 12 bases between them. The CDR3 is 14 amino acids. CDR3 DNA: TGTGCCACCAGCAGAGACAGGGGTAGCGCTGGCTACACCTTC. It encodes CATSRDRGSAGYTF.

Concerning this clonotype: Mismatch with germline at one junction end may stem from a read error. This sequence joins TRBV7-7 and TRBJ2-1, with 8 bases lining up with TRBD1. The CDR3 sequence is 15 residues long. Germline CDR1 is SSHAT and CDR2 is FNYEAQ (reference sequence). CDR3 nucleotide sequence: TGTGCTAGCAGCTCTGGGGGGACAGGATACAATGAGCAGTTCTTC. It yields the protein CASSSGGTGYNEQFF.

In its sample, this clonotype was seen many times. J is TRBJ1-2 and V is TRBV10-3, with 7 bases aligning to TRBD1. The junction had 7 bases not matched to a gene; V was cut back by 5 bases and J by 4 bases. Per germline, CDR1 ENHRY and CDR2 SYGVKD. CDR3 length equals 14 residues. The CDR3 loop reads CAISHDRAGYGYTF. The CDR3 coding sequence is TGTGCCATCAGTCATGACAGGGCAGGCTATGGCTACACCTTC.

This clonotype was seen only a few times. This may be a read error: a much more frequent sequence differs by one nucleotide. The chain carries TRBV3-1 and TRBJ2-1; 10 bases align to TRBD2. The end of the DNA aligns better with TRBJ2-7, so the J call may be wrong. Germline V gene lookup returns CDR1 LGHDT and CDR2 YNNKEL (reference sequence). This CDR3 spans 16 amino acids. The CDR3 reads CASSHRLAGFYNEQYF. CDR3 sequence (DNA): TGTGCCAGCAGCCACCGACTAGCGGGCTTCTACAATGAGCAGTACTTC.

This clonotype was seen repeatedly, ten times or more. The chain couples TRBV20-1 to TRBJ1-1; D is undetermined. V was pared by 1 base and J by 1 base, with 16 bases between. CDR1 is DFQATT, CDR2 SNEGSKA, per germline (reference sequence). The CDR3 has 16 residues. This chain's CDR3 is CSARAPGGRSNTEAFF. CDR3 nucleotides: TGCAGTGCTAGAGCCCCGGGCGGACGCTCGAACACTGAAGCTTTCTTT.

The table lists this clonotype with many counts. The chain is built from TRBV7-6 and TRBJ2-5, with 7 bases identical to TRBD1. The CDR3 length is 14 residues. V lost 5 bases to trimming and J lost 5 bases; unmatched junction nucleotides: 8. Germline CDR1 reads SGHVS; CDR2 reads FNYEAQ. The DNA for the CDR3 is TGTGCCAGCAGCCCACAGACAGGGATGGAGACCCAGTACTTC. This gives the protein CASSPQTGMETQYF.

V usage is TRBV4-2 and J usage is TRBJ2-2; tentative D call: TRBD1 (6 bases). The V gene lost 3 bases and the J gene lost 3 bases, with 11 bases spanning the gap. Germline CDR1 LGHNA, CDR2 YNFKEQ. The CDR3 has 15 amino acids. The CDR3 bases are TGTGCCAGCAGCCAGGGGGCCGTCGACACCGGGGAGCTGTTTTTT. As protein: CASSQGAVDTGELFF.

The chain carries TRBV27 and TRBJ1-2, with D perhaps matching TRBD1 (6 bases). V lost 6 bases and J 4 bases, leaving 12 bases between the germline ends. The CDR3 is 13 residues long. Germline CDR1 reads MNHEY; CDR2 reads SMNVEV (reference sequence). The CDR3 region has the DNA TGTGCCAGCAGCACGCCAGGGGTCTATGGCTACACCTTC. It encodes CASSTPGVYGYTF.

Concerning this clonotype itself: This may be a read error, as it is one base from a much larger clone. The chain employs TRBV5-1 and TRBJ2-5; maybe TRBD1 (7 bases). The DNA end is a closer match to TRBJ2-7, so the J assignment may be wrong. CDR1 is SGHRS, CDR2 YFSETQ, per germline. This CDR3 is 14 amino acids long. The CDR3 bases are TGCGCCAGCAGCCCGGACTACAGGGGCACCGAGCAGTACTTC. It translates to CASSPDYRGTEQYF.

This clonotype was seen a handful of times. The chain uses TRBV7-2 and TRBJ1-1; TRBD1 matches 7 bases. Germline CDR1 reads SGHTA; CDR2 reads FQGNSA. The CDR3 is 16 amino acids. V lost 6 bases and J lost 0; bases outside the gene matches: 10. The CDR3 reads CASRTQGIGMNTEAFF. In DNA, the CDR3 is TGTGCCAGCAGGACACAGGGGATAGGGATGAACACTGAAGCTTTCTTT. The variable domain in full, with the rest retrieved from reference TRBV7-2 and TRBJ1-1, is GAGVSQSPSNKVTEKGKDVELRCDPISGHTALYWYRQSLGQGLEFLIYFQGNSAPDKSGLPSDRFSAERTGGSVSTLTIQRTQQEDSAVYLCASRTQGIGMNTEAFFGQGTRLTVV.

This clonotype was detected only once. The chain employs TRBV20-1 and TRBJ2-5, with D possibly TRBD2 on 5 matching bases. The CDR3 totals 14 residues. V was clipped by 6 bases and J by 1 base, with 15 bases between them. CDR1 and CDR2 (germline): DFQATT, SNEGSKA (reference sequence). CDR3 sequence: CSASGRESQETQYF. DNA of the CDR3: TGCAGTGCGTCCGGACGGGAATCCCAAGAGACCCAGTACTTC.

A word on this clonotype: Germline is not matched at one junction end, which may reflect a read error. The chain links TRBV6-1 to TRBJ2-1; the D is unclear. CDR1 MNHNS and CDR2 SASEGT come from the germline V gene. This CDR3 contains 12 residues. CDR3 protein: CTSSEALETQFF. The CDR3 DNA is TGTACCAGCAGTGAAGCGCTTGAGACCCAGTTCTTC.

The sample holds a few counts of this clonotype. The gene calls are TRBV7-7 and TRBJ2-5, with 11 bases fitting TRBD1. V lost 6 bases to trimming and J lost 5 bases; unmatched junction nucleotides: 11. The CDR3 contains 16 residues. Germline V gives CDR1 SSHAT, CDR2 FNYEAQ (reference sequence). The CDR3 sequence: CASSPRLGQGVETQYF. In nucleotides, the CDR3 is TGTGCCAGCAGTCCCCGGCTGGGACAGGGGGTGGAGACCCAGTACTTC. Full variable domain (remainder filled in from reference TRBV7-7 and TRBJ2-5): GAGVSQSPRYKVTKRGQDVTLRCDPISSHATLYWYQQALGQGPEFLTYFNYEAQPDKSGLPSDRFSAERPEGSISTLTIQRTEQRDSAMYRCASSPRLGQGVETQYFGPGTRLLVL.